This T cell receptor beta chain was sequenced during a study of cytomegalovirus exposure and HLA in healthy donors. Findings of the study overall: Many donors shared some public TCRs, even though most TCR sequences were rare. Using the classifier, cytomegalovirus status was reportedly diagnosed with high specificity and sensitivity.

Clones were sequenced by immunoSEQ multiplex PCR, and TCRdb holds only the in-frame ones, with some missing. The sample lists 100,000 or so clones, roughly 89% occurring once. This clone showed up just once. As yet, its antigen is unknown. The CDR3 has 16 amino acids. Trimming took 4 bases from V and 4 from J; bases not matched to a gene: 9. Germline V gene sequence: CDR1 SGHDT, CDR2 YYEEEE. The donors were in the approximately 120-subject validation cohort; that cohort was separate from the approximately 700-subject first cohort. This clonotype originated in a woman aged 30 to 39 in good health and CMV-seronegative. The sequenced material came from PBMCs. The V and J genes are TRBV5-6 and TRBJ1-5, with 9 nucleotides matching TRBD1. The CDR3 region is CASSRSGTGLNQPQHF. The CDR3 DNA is TGTGCCAGCAGCAGGTCCGGGACAGGGTTGAATCAGCCCCAGCATTTT.